These 2 T cell receptor beta chains originate from one sample sequenced in a study of T cells in Graves' hyperthyroidism and ophthalmopathy. RNA transcripts yielded amplified TCR beta CDR3 regions. Initially, a first-round RT-PCR of the TCR CDR3 employed the HTBI primer set. One entry per CDR3 protein, called by TCRdb with MiXCR from the multiplex PCR reads. The repertoire consists of around 520,000 distinct CDR3 sequences, with around 14% occurring once and the leading ten covering around 17%. The specimen was blood. The receptors come from a young woman with Graves' hyperthyroidism.

This clonotype came up many times. This rearrangement joins TRBV7-2 to TRBJ2-2; D is undetermined. The CDR3 sequence is 13 residues long. The germline gives CDR1 SGHTA, CDR2 FQGNSA. V gave up 7 bases and J gave up 4 bases, with 10 bases separating them. The CDR3 DNA reads TGTGCCAGCATCAAGACTGGCACCGGGGAGCTGTTTTTT. This sequence encodes CASIKTGTGELFF.

This clonotype has at least ten counts. The rearrangement joins TRBV19 to TRBJ1-2; TRBD1 aligns across 8 bases. This CDR3 comprises 14 residues. Germline V gene data show CDR1 as LNHDA and CDR2 as SQIVND (reference sequence). J was trimmed by 4 bases and V by 4 bases; bases with no gene match: 5. For the CDR3, the DNA is TGTGCCAGTAGTACGGACAGGGCCCGCTATGGCTACACCTTC. It encodes CASSTDRARYGYTF.